The rows below give T cell receptor beta chains drawn from one sample of a study of cytomegalovirus exposure and HLA in healthy donors. Profiling relied on immunoSEQ multiplex PCR, and the TCRdb table lists in-frame clones only, not all of them. The table lists around 150,000 clones, 61% of them singletons, with around 1.9% in the top ten. Sequenced: PBMCs. These receptors were collected from a male donor in good health and CMV-seronegative. The CDR3 runs from the conserved cysteine through the conserved F or W. A D gene is named only where the DNA matches it firmly. Only some rows state a clone size, as once, few, many or a class for expanded clones.

d_gene	v_gene	abundance	j_gene	CDR3aa	CDR3nt
TRBD1	TRBV25-1	NA	TRBJ1-6	CASSEWGQATQGSPLHF	TGTGCCAGCAGTGAATGGGGACAGGCCACCCAAGGTTCACCCCTCCACTTT
NA	TRBV4-1	few	TRBJ2-7	CASSQGRTNHEQYF	TGCGCCAGCAGCCAAGGGAGGACTAACCACGAGCAGTACTTC
TRBD2	TRBV2	NA	TRBJ2-5	CASSGLAGAQETQYF	TGTGCCAGCAGTGGACTAGCGGGGGCTCAAGAGACCCAGTACTTC
TRBD2	TRBV7-7	NA	TRBJ2-7	CASSTGGGGEQYF	TGTGCTAGCAGCACCGGGGGGGGTGGCGAGCAGTACTTC
NA	TRBV10-3	NA	TRBJ1-2	CAISESNSNYGYTF	TGTGCCATCAGTGAGTCGAACAGTAACTATGGCTACACCTTC
NA	TRBV18	NA	TRBJ2-3	CASSPGGTGTDTQYF	TGTGCCAGCTCACCGGGGGGAACGGGCACAGATACGCAGTATTTT
TRBD2	TRBV6-6	NA	TRBJ2-3	CASSHASGGQDTQYF	TGTGCCAGCAGCCATGCTAGCGGGGGGCAGGATACGCAGTATTTT
TRBD1	TRBV27	NA	TRBJ1-2	CASFSPGQGTWYGYTF	TGTGCCAGTTTCTCCCCGGGACAGGGGACTTGGTATGGCTACACCTTC
NA	TRBV7-2	NA	TRBJ2-3	CASSNSGHPTDTQYF	TGTGCCAGCAGCAATAGCGGCCACCCCACAGATACGCAGTATTTT
TRBD2	TRBV7-2	once	TRBJ2-2	CASSLRLAGSTGELFF	TGTGCCAGCAGCTTACGCCTAGCGGGATCCACCGGGGAGCTGTTTTTT
NA	TRBV9	NA	TRBJ1-5	CASRPEGEYGNQPQHF	TGTGCCAGCAGACCCGAGGGGGAATACGGCAATCAGCCCCAGCATTTT
TRBD1	TRBV4-1	NA	TRBJ2-7	CASSQDPQGMIYEQYF	TGCGCCAGCAGCCAAGATCCACAGGGGATGATCTACGAGCAGTACTTC
NA	TRBV25-1	NA	TRBJ1-6	CASSEVERSPNSPLHF	TGTGCCAGCAGTGAGGTCGAACGGTCCCCAAATTCACCCCTCCACTTT
NA	TRBV4-1	NA	TRBJ2-7	CASSQGRGRVYEQYF	TGCGCCAGCAGCCAAGGAAGGGGGAGGGTCTACGAGCAGTACTTC
NA	TRBV2	NA	TRBJ1-1	CASSSGQPGWNFF	TGTGCCAGCAGTTCAGGACAGCCGGGTTGGAATTTCTTT
TRBD1	TRBV19	NA	TRBJ2-5	CASSIIRSGQGEETQYF	TGTGCCAGTAGTATCATTCGATCGGGACAGGGAGAAGAGACCCAGTACTTC
NA	TRBV9	NA	TRBJ2-3	CASSVGLGGPTDTQYF	TGTGCCAGCAGCGTAGGGCTGGGGGGGCCCACAGATACGCAGTATTTT
TRBD1	TRBV9	once	TRBJ1-2	CASTLISGQALYGYTF	TGTGCCAGCACCCTAATTTCAGGACAGGCCCTCTATGGCTACACCTTC
NA	TRBV7-2	NA	TRBJ2-1	CASSSGVAGGNEQFF	TGTGCCAGCAGCTCGGGGGTGGCAGGGGGCAATGAGCAGTTCTTC
TRBD1	TRBV5-4	NA	TRBJ2-1	CASSLGAGTGLHNEQFF	TGTGCCAGCAGCTTGGGGGCCGGGACAGGGCTCCACAATGAGCAGTTCTTC
NA	TRBV5-1	NA	TRBJ1-1	CASSLVRGSTEAFF	TGCGCCAGCAGCTTGGTTAGGGGAAGCACTGAAGCTTTCTTT
TRBD2	TRBV9	NA	TRBJ2-7	CASSLGVAGVYEQYF	TGTGCCAGCAGCCTGGGGGTAGCGGGGGTATACGAGCAGTACTTC
NA	TRBV5-1	NA	TRBJ1-2	CASSGLPRYGYTF	TGCGCCAGCAGTGGCCTCCCCCGCTATGGCTACACCTTC
NA	TRBV6-1	few	TRBJ1-4	CASSEARGGEKLFF	TGTGCCAGCAGTGAAGCTCGGGGGGGTGAAAAACTGTTTTTT
NA	TRBV10-3	NA	TRBJ2-7	CAISEGAYEQYF	TGTGCCATCAGTGAGGGGGCATACGAGCAGTACTTC
TRBD2	TRBV10-3	NA	TRBJ2-5	CAISERAGERETQYF	TGTGCCATCAGTGAGCGAGCGGGGGAGAGAGAGACCCAGTACTTC
NA	TRBV6-1	NA	TRBJ2-7	CASSAMGAGYEQYF	TGTGCCAGCAGCGCAATGGGGGCTGGGTACGAGCAGTACTTC
TRBD1	TRBV27	few	TRBJ2-7	CASSLDRGLGEQYF	TGTGCCAGCAGTTTGGATAGGGGGCTCGGCGAGCAGTACTTC
NA	TRBV7-9	NA	TRBJ2-5	CASSLGGGETQYF	TGTGCCAGCAGCTTAGGTGGCGGGGAGACCCAGTACTTC
NA	TRBV7-2	NA	TRBJ1-5	CASSFDAASRQPQHF	TGTGCCAGCAGCTTTGACGCGGCCAGCCGCCAGCCCCAGCATTTT
NA	TRBV30	NA	TRBJ1-6	CAWSPWWRAGNSYNSPLHF	TGTGCCTGGAGCCCCTGGTGGAGAGCGGGAAACTCCTATAATTCACCCCTCCACTTT
TRBD1	TRBV6-6	NA	TRBJ2-3	CASSYPGTGRTDTQYF	TGTGCCAGCAGTTATCCCGGGACAGGGAGGACAGATACGCAGTATTTT
NA	TRBV5-1	NA	TRBJ2-7	CASSFNPGNEQYF	TGCGCCAGCAGCTTTAATCCGGGGAATGAGCAGTACTTC
NA	TRBV7-9	NA	TRBJ1-6	CASNVLGAGSNSPLHF	TGTGCCAGCAACGTCCTGGGCGCAGGGTCAAATTCACCCCTCCACTTT